A selection of T cell receptor beta chains follows, all from one sample in a study of control samples from healthy donors and cancer patients. TCRdb keeps only in-frame clones here, not all; method: immunoSEQ multiplex PCR. The sample yields more than 95,000 clones, 88% seen once. The sequenced sample consisted of blood. Receptors originate from an older woman in good health. CDR3s include the opening cysteine and the closing phenylalanine or tryptophan. Fields, in order: J gene, D gene, clone size, V gene, CDR3 protein, CDR3 DNA. The D gene is left open where the match is weak. Expanded clones are given a class, and other clones once, few, many or no size at all.

J: TRBJ2-1; D: .; size: .; V: TRBV12-3/TRBV12-4; CDR3: CASRGATHNEQFF; DNA: TGTGCCAGTCGGGGGGCCACTCACAATGAGCAGTTCTTC
J: TRBJ2-7; D: .; size: .; V: TRBV7-6; CDR3: CASSPFGGRPSYEQYF; DNA: TGTGCCAGCAGCCCATTCGGGGGGCGCCCCTCCTACGAGCAGTACTTC
J: TRBJ2-3; D: TRBD1; size: .; V: TRBV24-1; CDR3: CATSDFWTGGADTQYF; DNA: TGTGCCACCAGTGATTTCTGGACAGGGGGTGCAGATACGCAGTATTTT
J: TRBJ2-5; D: .; size: .; V: TRBV2; CDR3: CASKWGTAIQETQYF; DNA: TGTGCCAGCAAGTGGGGGACGGCAATCCAAGAGACCCAGTACTTC
J: TRBJ1-1; D: .; size: .; V: TRBV14; CDR3: CASSQEEGLTEAFF; DNA: TGTGCCAGCAGCCAAGAGGAGGGGTTGACTGAAGCTTTCTTT
J: TRBJ2-7; D: .; size: .; V: TRBV6-5; CDR3: CATALWDEQYF; DNA: TGTGCCACCGCATTGTGGGACGAGCAGTACTTC
J: TRBJ1-1; D: .; size: .; V: TRBV7-9; CDR3: CASSRSTEAFF; DNA: TGTGCCAGCAGCCGAAGCACTGAAGCTTTCTTT
J: TRBJ2-1; D: TRBD2; size: .; V: TRBV14; CDR3: CASSSVAGYNEQFF; DNA: TGTGCCAGCAGCTCAGTAGCGGGGTACAATGAGCAGTTCTTC
J: TRBJ1-5; D: .; size: .; V: TRBV18; CDR3: CASSPTGSLKPQSQHF; DNA: TGTGCCAGCTCACCAACGGGCAGCTTGAAGCCTCAGTCCCAGCATTTT
J: TRBJ1-1; D: .; size: .; V: TRBV27; CDR3: CASSLSTRPNTEAFF; DNA: TGTGCCAGCAGTTTATCGACGAGGCCAAACACTGAAGCTTTCTTT
J: TRBJ2-2; D: .; size: .; V: TRBV9; CDR3: CASSVEGQNTGELFF; DNA: TGTGCCAGCAGCGTAGAGGGACAAAACACCGGGGAGCTGTTTTTT
J: TRBJ1-6; D: .; size: .; V: TRBV11-2; CDR3: CASSLSLGSPLHF; DNA: TGTGCCAGCAGCTTATCCCTCGGCTCACCCCTCCACTTT
J: TRBJ2-3; D: .; size: once; V: TRBV19; CDR3: CASSRRGASTDTQYF; DNA: TGTGCCAGTAGTCGCCGGGGGGCGAGCACAGATACGCAGTATTTT
J: TRBJ1-1; D: TRBD1; size: .; V: TRBV20-1; CDR3: CSASTGGPDTEAFF; DNA: TGCAGTGCTAGTACAGGGGGACCTGACACTGAAGCTTTCTTT
J: TRBJ1-1; D: .; size: .; V: TRBV19; CDR3: CATQTGVGTEAFF; DNA: TGTGCCACCCAGACAGGTGTAGGAACTGAAGCTTTCTTT
J: TRBJ1-2; D: .; size: .; V: TRBV19; CDR3: CASLPGGRYGYTF; DNA: TGTGCCAGCCTTCCCGGGGGGCGATATGGCTACACCTTC
J: TRBJ1-3; D: .; size: once; V: TRBV29-1; CDR3: CSSRTAGNTIYF; DNA: TGCAGCAGCCGGACAGCCGGAAACACCATATATTTT
J: TRBJ2-5; D: .; size: .; V: TRBV7-2; CDR3: CASSLGSVLQETQYF; DNA: TGTGCCAGCAGCTTAGGGTCAGTCCTCCAAGAGACCCAGTACTTC
J: TRBJ2-1; D: .; size: once; V: TRBV7-3; CDR3: CASSLMGTNPSYNEQFF; DNA: TGTGCCAGCAGCTTAATGGGGACAAATCCTTCCTACAATGAGCAGTTCTTC
J: TRBJ2-2; D: TRBD1; size: .; V: TRBV7-8; CDR3: CASSFSATGSGELFF; DNA: TGTGCCAGCAGCTTCAGCGCGACAGGGAGCGGGGAGCTGTTTTTT
J: TRBJ2-5; D: TRBD1; size: .; V: TRBV7-2; CDR3: CASSYRGGETQYF; DNA: TGTGCCAGCAGCTACAGGGGCGGGGAGACCCAGTACTTC
J: TRBJ2-1; D: .; size: .; V: TRBV24-1; CDR3: CATSDPNRADEQFF; DNA: TGTGCCACCAGTGATCCCAACAGGGCCGATGAGCAGTTCTTC
J: TRBJ1-1; D: .; size: .; V: TRBV5-8; CDR3: CASSLGLNTEAFF; DNA: TGTGCCAGCAGCTTAGGGTTGAACACTGAAGCTTTCTTT
J: TRBJ2-7; D: TRBD2; size: .; V: TRBV3-1/TRBV3-2; CDR3: CASSLGEGYEQYF; DNA: TGTGCCAGCAGCCTAGGGGAGGGTTACGAGCAGTACTTC
J: TRBJ1-6; D: TRBD1; size: few; V: TRBV6-1; CDR3: CASSEAGDRAFYNSPLHF; DNA: TGTGCCAGCAGTGAAGCGGGGGACAGGGCCTTCTATAATTCACCCCTCCACTTT
J: TRBJ2-3; D: TRBD1; size: .; V: TRBV7-3; CDR3: CASSISGTGGLADTQYF; DNA: TGTGCCAGCAGCATTTCCGGGACAGGGGGTTTGGCAGATACGCAGTATTTT
J: TRBJ1-1; D: .; size: .; V: TRBV3-1/TRBV3-2; CDR3: CASSKALDTEAFF; DNA: TGTGCCAGCAGCAAGGCCTTGGACACTGAAGCTTTCTTT
J: TRBJ1-1; D: TRBD1; size: .; V: TRBV11-2; CDR3: CASSHPDRGNTEAFF; DNA: TGTGCCAGCAGTCATCCCGACAGGGGAAACACTGAAGCTTTCTTT